Each of the 32 T cell receptor beta chains below was sequenced from the same sample in a study of spatial heterogeneity in lung cancer. Whole-study findings and limits: Mutation counts in tumors were tracked by counts of expanded intratumoral alpha and beta TCRs.

TCRdb ran MiXCR on the 5' RACE reads and lists one entry per CDR3 protein. The data show some 25,000 distinct CDR3 sequences, approximately 7% seen once. Time point of the sample: sample taken at primary tumor resection. What these receptors recognize is not known. The sequences come from lung tumor tissue, collected at surgery. These receptors all stem from a male donor with early-stage non-small cell lung cancer.

This clonotype turned up a few times. The CDR3 DNA reads as TGCAGTGCTAGGCGGACAGGCCTTAACGTCATGAACACTGAAGCTTTCTTT. Protein product: CSARRTGLNVMNTEAFF. This rearrangement joins TRBV20-1 to TRBJ1-1, with TRBD1 identical over 7 bases. The V segment lost 3 bases and the J segment 0 bases; nucleotides outside the gene matches: 13. This CDR3 contains 17 residues. Germline CDR1 is DFQATT and CDR2 is SNEGSKA (reference sequence).

This clonotype was picked up many times. The chain joins TRBV12-3 or TRBV12-4 to TRBJ1-6; 7 bases match TRBD1. The CDR3 loop spans 16 amino acids. V was clipped by 2 bases and J by 10 bases; unmatched bases: 11. This CDR3 reads CASSLRSDRVSSPLHF. Here the CDR3 DNA reads TGTGCCAGCAGTTTAAGGTCCGACAGGGTATCATCACCCCTCCACTTT.

This clonotype was observed at least ten times. The chain employs TRBV7-9 and TRBJ2-5, with TRBD1 identical over 8 bases. The V gene end was trimmed by 5 bases and the J gene end by 5 bases; junction bases not matched to a gene: 10. CDR1 is SEHNR and CDR2 is FQNEAQ in the germline V gene (reference sequence). The CDR3 spans 15 residues. The CDR3 spells CASSPRQGYGETQYF. For the CDR3, the DNA is TGTGCCAGCAGCCCCCGACAGGGGTACGGGGAGACCCAGTACTTC.

Many counts were recorded for this clonotype. The chain links TRBV12-3 or TRBV12-4 to TRBJ1-1, with D perhaps TRBD1 (6 bases). The CDR3 sequence is 15 residues long. The V gene lost 1 base and the J gene lost 3 bases, with 12 bases spanning the gap. The CDR3 region has the DNA TGTGCCAGCAGTTTAGGTCCAGGGGCCGACACTGAAGCTTTCTTT. Protein: CASSLGPGADTEAFF.

This chain uses TRBV28 with TRBJ2-1; maybe TRBD2 (5 bases). CDR3 size: 12 residues. Trimming removed 6 bases from V and 15 bases from J, with 18 bases in between. Germline V CDR1 and CDR2: MDHEN, SYDVKM. The CDR3 coding sequence is TGTGCCAGCAGGACACCGAGCTCGGGGAGGTTCTTC. Amino acid sequence: CASRTPSSGRFF.

A few counts support this clonotype. V and J are TRBV10-3 and TRBJ2-1; 7 bases align to TRBD1. Germline V gene data show CDR1 as ENHRY and CDR2 as SYGVKD. The CDR3 sequence is 16 residues long. Germline trimming cut 5 bases from V and 1 base from J; bases unmatched to any gene: 8. The CDR3 nucleotides read TGTGCCATCAGTTATACCGGGACAGATTCCTACAATGAGCAGTTCTTC. Protein sequence: CAISYTGTDSYNEQFF.

This rearrangement joins TRBV20-1 to TRBJ1-2; D remains ambiguous. Deletions cut 4 bases from V and 2 bases from J, with 11 bases between. The CDR3 sequence is 13 residues long. CDR1 and CDR2 from the germline V gene are DFQATT and SNEGSKA (reference sequence). The CDR3 DNA sequence: TGCAGTGCTAAGGAGGCGAAGAACTATGGCTACACCTTC. Amino acid sequence: CSAKEAKNYGYTF.

This clonotype has at least ten counts. The chain links TRBV5-6 to TRBJ2-3; no clear D gene. The CDR3 sequence is 15 residues long. V was clipped by 4 bases and J by 0 bases, with 12 bases between them. From germline, CDR1 is SGHDT and CDR2 YYEEEE. CDR3 DNA sequence: TGTGCCAGCAGCCCGGACGGATCTAGCACAGATACGCAGTATTTT. Translating it yields CASSPDGSSTDTQYF.

This clonotype appeared a few times. V gene TRBV5-1 combines with J gene TRBJ2-3, with a tentative D call TRBD1 (7 bases). Trimming took off 4 bases at V and 0 bases at J, with 12 bases between the two ends. The germline V gene has CDR1 SGHRS and CDR2 YFSETQ. The CDR3 consists of 15 residues. The CDR3 bases are TGCGCCAGCAGCGTGACAGGGAGGAGCACAGATACGCAGTATTTT. Residues: CASSVTGRSTDTQYF. Complete variable domain (other parts from reference TRBV5-1 and TRBJ2-3): KAGVTQTPRYLIKTRGQQVTLSCSPISGHRSVSWYQQTPGQGLQFLFEYFSETQRNKGNFPGRFSGRQFSNSRSEMNVSTLELGDSALYLCASSVTGRSTDTQYFGPGTRLTVL.

By proportion, this clonotype is medium-sized. The J gene is TRBJ2-1, the V gene TRBV3-1; D may be TRBD2 (7 bases). Germline V gene sequence: CDR1 LGHDT, CDR2 YNNKEL (reference sequence). Trimming pared 3 bases from V and 4 bases from J, leaving 16 bases between. This CDR3 is built from 16 residues. CDR3 residues: CASSQSGGALYNEQFF. The CDR3 DNA follows: TGTGCCAGCAGCCAGAGTGGGGGGGCCCTTTACAATGAGCAGTTCTTC.

This clonotype was found many times. The chain recombines TRBV29-1 with TRBJ2-3; 8 bases are shared with TRBD2. CDR1 and CDR2 (germline): SQVTM, ANQGSEA. V lost 6 bases to trimming and J lost 9 bases; unmatched junction nucleotides: 8. The CDR3 spans 12 residues. The CDR3 bases are TGCAGCGTCGATACTAGCGGTGGCACGCAGTATTTT. It codes for CSVDTSGGTQYF.

In its sample, this clonotype was seen a few times. J is TRBJ2-1 and V is TRBV20-1; D not resolved. Trimming took 1 base from V and 8 from J, leaving 12 bases between them. The CDR3 covers 13 residues. CDR1 is DFQATT, CDR2 SNEGSKA, per germline (reference sequence). The CDR3 bases are TGCAGTGCTAGAGCAAGGGTTACGGATGAGCAGTTCTTC. Translation gives CSARARVTDEQFF.

This clonotype has a count of ten or more. V gene TRBV7-2 combines with J gene TRBJ1-4, with 10 bases lining up with TRBD1. V lost 1 base and J lost 7; bases outside the gene matches: 0. Germline V gene data show CDR1 as SGHTA and CDR2 as FQGNSA. The CDR3 runs to 14 residues. The DNA of the CDR3 is TGTGCCAGCAGCTTAGGGACAGGGGGTGAAAAACTGTTTTTT. Its protein product is CASSLGTGGEKLFF.

In its sample, this clonotype was seen many times. The chain is built from TRBV15 and TRBJ2-1, with D hard to call. The germline V gene has CDR1 LNHNV and CDR2 YYDKDF (reference sequence). This CDR3 region has 12 residues. V dropped 4 bases and J dropped 8 bases, with 9 bases sitting between them. Here the CDR3 DNA reads TGTGCCACCAGCACCGGGTTCGATGAGCAGTTCTTC. Its protein is CATSTGFDEQFF.

This clonotype was seen a handful of times. The rearrangement uses TRBV10-2 and TRBJ2-1; D possibly corresponds to TRBD2 (6 bases). V was cut by 6 bases and J by 0 bases, with 12 bases left in between. The CDR3 covers 15 residues. CDR1 and CDR2 (germline): WSHSY, SAAADI. CDR3 nucleotide sequence: TGCGCCAGCAGCCCCCGACTAGTCTCCTACAATGAGCAGTTCTTC. Its protein is CASSPRLVSYNEQFF.

This clonotype has a handful of counts. The chain joins TRBV2 to TRBJ1-5; D is uncertain. Trimming took 2 bases from V and 9 from J, leaving 14 bases between them. This CDR3 spans 14 amino acids. Germline loops: CDR1 SNHLY, CDR2 FYNNEI. The CDR3 is CASSENLQGLPQHF. The CDR3 DNA reads TGTGCCAGCAGTGAAAATTTACAAGGTTTGCCCCAGCATTTT.

This clonotype has a handful of counts. V usage is TRBV5-1 and J usage is TRBJ2-2, with D perhaps TRBD1 (6 bases). Looked up from germline, CDR1 is SGHRS and CDR2 is YFSETQ. The CDR3 spans 15 residues. The germline V and J ends were trimmed by 0 bases and 5 bases, with 11 bases remaining between them. CDR3 amino acids: CASSLDQGTTGELFF. Written as DNA, the CDR3 is TGCGCCAGCAGCTTGGATCAGGGGACAACCGGGGAGCTGTTTTTT.

This clonotype was recorded a few times. This chain connects TRBV24-1 to TRBJ1-2, with TRBD1 matching over 10 bases. This CDR3 comprises 14 residues. The V gene's germline CDR1 is KGHDR and CDR2 SFDVKD. V shed 5 bases, J shed 6 bases, and the junction held 5 bases outside the gene matches. The CDR3 sequence is CATSGTGTGDGYTF. CDR3 DNA: TGTGCCACCAGTGGCACCGGGACAGGGGATGGCTACACCTTC.

This clonotype has a count of ten or more. V is TRBV7-9 and J is TRBJ1-1; D may be TRBD1 (6 bases). V was shortened by 5 bases and J by 4 bases, with 17 bases between the two germline ends. Looked up from germline, CDR1 is SEHNR and CDR2 is FQNEAQ (reference sequence). The CDR3 covers 15 residues. The CDR3 here is CASSRYRAGGTEAFF. The CDR3 coding sequence is TGTGCCAGCAGCAGATACAGGGCGGGTGGCACTGAAGCTTTCTTT.

This clonotype was counted ten times or more. This rearrangement joins TRBV3-1 to TRBJ2-2, with D unclear. The V and J ends lost 6 bases and 6 bases respectively, with 11 bases between them. CDR3 length equals 13 residues. Germline CDR1 is LGHDT and CDR2 is YNNKEL (reference sequence). This CDR3 is CASSALWSGELFF. For the CDR3, the DNA is TGTGCCAGCAGTGCTCTGTGGTCCGGGGAGCTGTTTTTT.

This clonotype was seen repeatedly, ten times or more. The chain couples TRBV4-1 to TRBJ2-7, with D perhaps matching TRBD1 (6 bases). Germline V CDR1 and CDR2: MGHRA, YSYEKL. The CDR3 spans 16 residues. Trimming took 0 bases from V and 1 from J, leaving 13 bases between them. CDR3 bases: TGCGCCAGCAGCCAAGATTCAACGCAGGGGTCCTACGAGCAGTACTTC. Its protein is CASSQDSTQGSYEQYF.

This clonotype was observed a few times. The CDR3 DNA reads TGTGCCAGCAGCTTAGATCAAGGCCCCGAGCAGTACTTC. Its translation is CASSLDQGPEQYF. This chain connects TRBV11-2 to TRBJ2-7; D ambiguous. The length of the CDR3 is 13 residues. V lost 0 bases, J lost 6 bases, and 9 bases lay in between. Germline V lookup: CDR1 SGHAT, CDR2 FQNNGV.

This clonotype came up many times. The rearrangement links TRBV27 to TRBJ2-5, with 8 bases lining up with TRBD1. Germline V lookup: CDR1 MNHEY, CDR2 SMNVEV (reference sequence). The V and J ends lost 2 bases and 5 bases, in that order; junction bases with no gene match: 16. CDR3 size: 18 residues. In DNA, the CDR3 is TGTGCCAGCAGTTTAGGGGGTGGGACAGGCCAAATCCAGGAGACCCAGTACTTC. The encoded protein is CASSLGGGTGQIQETQYF.

This clonotype is classed as medium-sized. The chain uses TRBV2 and TRBJ1-6; D is ambiguous. The CDR3 sequence is 12 residues long. The V end lost 6 bases, the J end lost 7 bases, and 7 bases lay between the germline ends. Germline V gene data show CDR1 as SNHLY and CDR2 as FYNNEI. CDR3 residues: CASRGYNSPLHF. The CDR3 region has the DNA TGTGCCAGCAGGGGCTACAATTCACCCCTCCACTTT.

This clonotype was detected many times. The V and J genes are TRBV29-1 and TRBJ2-3, with 8 bases aligning to TRBD1. Germline loops: CDR1 SQVTM, CDR2 ANQGSEA. V was pared by 7 bases and J by 4 bases, with 4 bases of the junction left unmatched. The CDR3 contains 12 residues. CDR3 sequence reads: CSARQGPDTQYF. CDR3 coding DNA: TGCAGCGCCCGACAGGGGCCAGATACGCAGTATTTT.

The chain uses TRBV6-5 and TRBJ2-3, with D unresolved. CDR3 length: 14 residues. Trimming removed 8 bases from V and 0 bases from J, with 12 bases in between. The germline gives CDR1 MNHEY, CDR2 SVGAGI. CDR3 sequence: CASARFASTDTQYF. CDR3 in DNA: TGTGCCAGCGCTAGGTTCGCTAGCACAGATACGCAGTATTTT.

This clonotype appeared many times. The genes are TRBV28 and TRBJ2-7, with 8 bases lining up with TRBD1. Germline V gives CDR1 MDHEN, CDR2 SYDVKM. The CDR3 sequence is 14 residues long. Trimming cost V 1 base and J 3 bases; bases outside gene matches: 2. The CDR3 nucleotides read TGTGCCAGCAGTTTATCACAGGGGGGCTACGAGCAGTACTTC. It translates to CASSLSQGGYEQYF.

Ten or more counts support this clonotype. The chain combines TRBV10-2 with TRBJ1-5, with TRBD1 as a possible D gene (6 bases). This CDR3 region has 16 residues. Germline V gene sequence: CDR1 WSHSY, CDR2 SAAADI. V shed 4 bases and J shed 9 bases, with 22 bases lying between them. The CDR3 region is CASSAMTGVGGAPQHF. CDR3 DNA sequence: TGCGCCAGCAGTGCCATGACGGGGGTAGGGGGAGCGCCCCAGCATTTT.

To note about this clonotype: A much larger clone differs from this one at a single base, so this may be a read error. The genes are TRBV27 and TRBJ1-2; 9 nucleotides agree with TRBD1. CDR1 is MNHEY, CDR2 SMNVEV, per germline (reference sequence). The CDR3 runs to 13 residues. V shed 5 bases and J 6 bases; nucleotides not matched to a gene: 4. The CDR3 DNA sequence: TGTGCCAGCAGTAACACAGGGGGCCATGGCTACACCTTC. This codes for CASSNTGGHGYTF.

Many counts were recorded for this clonotype. V is TRBV29-1 and J is TRBJ2-7, with D tentatively TRBD1 or TRBD2 (5 bases each). This CDR3 has 14 amino acids. Germline CDR1 SQVTM, CDR2 ANQGSEA. V was clipped by 0 bases and J by 0 bases, with 9 bases between them. CDR3 sequence: CSVEERGSSYEQYF. As DNA, the CDR3 is TGCAGCGTTGAAGAACGGGGCAGCTCCTACGAGCAGTACTTC.

This clonotype was observed at least ten times. This sequence joins TRBV27 and TRBJ1-1, with a possible D match to TRBD1 (5 bases). The V gene lost 4 bases and the J gene lost 1 base, with 13 bases spanning the gap. CDR3 length equals 15 residues. Germline V gene sequence: CDR1 MNHEY, CDR2 SMNVEV (reference sequence). CDR3 nucleotide sequence: TGTGCCAGCAGTTCCCGGGGCGGAGAGAACACTGAAGCTTTCTTT. It encodes CASSSRGGENTEAFF.

This clonotype was detected many times. The rearrangement links TRBV28 to TRBJ1-2; D is unclear. The CDR3 is 11 residues long. Germline V gene sequence: CDR1 MDHEN, CDR2 SYDVKM. Deletions cut 6 bases from V and 4 bases from J, with 6 bases between. CDR3 residues: CASRTGYGYTF. The CDR3 coding sequence is TGTGCCAGCAGGACGGGCTATGGCTACACCTTC.